The clone carrying this T cell receptor beta chain was seen only a few times. The assay was immunoSEQ multiplex PCR, and TCRdb's table has in-frame clones only and misses some. This sample has around 19,000 clones, with approximately 45% found just once. The CDR3 is made up of 15 amino acids. This sample is drawn from a study of graft-versus-host responses after intestinal transplantation. General study points: Early after transplant, HvG declines were associated with peak levels of circulating GvH clones.

The researchers put approximately 200,000 CFSE-labeled responder cells into plates with approximately 200,000 irradiated, violet-dye-labeled stimulator cells. Proliferating responders of the CD3+CD4+ and CD3+CD8+ phenotypes with low CFSE were sorted after the reaction. The clonotype comes from a human patient who received an intestinal transplant. The sequenced sample was alloreactive CD4+ T cells from a mixed lymphocyte reaction culture, obtained before intestinal transplant. Documented subset: CFSE-low proliferating T cells sorted from roughly six-day pre-transplant mixed lymphocyte reaction (GvH or HvG direction). This chain connects TRBV21-1 to TRBJ1-4; TRBD1, as called in the table, went unchecked against the DNA. TRBV21-1 represents a pseudogene. Written as DNA, the CDR3 is TGTGCCAGCAGCAAGGGGACAGGGTCTGATGAAAAACTGTTTTTT. Translated: CASSKGTGSDEKLFF.